This passage covers 6 T cell receptor beta chains from one sample sequenced in a study of T cell responses to AZD1222 COVID-19 vaccine (TCRdb year 2021). Interpreted using the paper, the time point label stands for: about 28 days (+/-7) after the second vaccine dose. The library was obtained by the immunoSEQ multiplex PCR assay. In its TCRdb copy, this immuneACCESS table keeps in-frame sequences only and misses some clones. Where compared with another copy, unresolved V genes explain less than half of these, and the others have no known cause. This sample comprises around 120,000 clones, just over 90% of them detected only once. The ten largest account for about 5% of the sample. The sample was peripheral blood, taken 28 days after the second AZD1222 dose. The receptors were sampled from an adult who received the AZD1222 COVID-19 vaccine.

This clone was recorded only once. This chain connects TRBV7-2 to TRBJ1-5; D ambiguous. Germline CDR1 is SGHTA and CDR2 is FQGNSA. V shed 0 bases and J shed 5 bases, with 5 bases lying between them. The CDR3 length is 13 residues. The CDR3 loop reads CASSLAVDQPQHF. DNA for the CDR3: TGTGCCAGCAGCTTAGCTGTGGATCAGCCCCAGCATTTT.

The rearrangement joins TRBV5-1 to TRBJ2-3; 10 bases fit TRBD2. Trimming at V came to 0 bases and at J to 5 bases, leaving 9 bases not matched to a gene. In germline, CDR1 is SGHRS, CDR2 YFSETQ. The CDR3 contains 17 residues. This CDR3 is CASSLGGLAFRGDTQYF. CDR3 DNA: TGCGCCAGCAGCTTGGGGGGACTAGCGTTCCGTGGAGATACGCAGTATTTT.

This chain links TRBV5-1 with TRBJ2-5, with TRBD1 matching over 7 bases. CDR3 length: 14 amino acids. From germline, CDR1 is SGHRS and CDR2 YFSETQ. V was pared by 2 bases and J by 2 bases, with 3 bases of the junction left unmatched. CDR3 protein: CASSFRQGQETQYF. The CDR3 DNA is TGCGCCAGCAGCTTTAGACAGGGACAAGAGACCCAGTACTTC.

The chain is built from TRBV7-2 and TRBJ2-5, with 7 bases matching TRBD2. Looked up from germline, CDR1 is SGHTA and CDR2 is FQGNSA. This CDR3 contains 15 residues. Trimming at V came to 1 base and at J to 4 bases, leaving 6 bases not matched to a gene. In DNA, the CDR3 is TGTGCCAGCAGCTTAGAGGGAGGGCCAACAGAGACCCAGTACTTC. It translates to CASSLEGGPTETQYF.

This chain links TRBV18 with TRBJ2-3, with D unclear. The length of the CDR3 is 14 residues. Germline V gene lookup returns CDR1 KGHSH and CDR2 LQKENI. Deletions cut 1 base from V and 0 bases from J, with 5 bases between. The CDR3 coding sequence is TGTGCCAGCTCACCACTGGCCAGCACAGATACGCAGTATTTT. It yields the protein CASSPLASTDTQYF.

V usage is TRBV19 and J usage is TRBJ1-6, with 7 nucleotides matching TRBD1. J lost 13 bases, V lost 5 bases, and 2 bases had no gene match. The CDR3 consists of 11 residues. Germline V gene lookup returns CDR1 LNHDA and CDR2 SQIVND (reference sequence). CDR3 sequence reads: CASSLQGPLHF. As DNA, the CDR3 is TGTGCCAGTAGTTTACAGGGGCCCCTCCACTTT.